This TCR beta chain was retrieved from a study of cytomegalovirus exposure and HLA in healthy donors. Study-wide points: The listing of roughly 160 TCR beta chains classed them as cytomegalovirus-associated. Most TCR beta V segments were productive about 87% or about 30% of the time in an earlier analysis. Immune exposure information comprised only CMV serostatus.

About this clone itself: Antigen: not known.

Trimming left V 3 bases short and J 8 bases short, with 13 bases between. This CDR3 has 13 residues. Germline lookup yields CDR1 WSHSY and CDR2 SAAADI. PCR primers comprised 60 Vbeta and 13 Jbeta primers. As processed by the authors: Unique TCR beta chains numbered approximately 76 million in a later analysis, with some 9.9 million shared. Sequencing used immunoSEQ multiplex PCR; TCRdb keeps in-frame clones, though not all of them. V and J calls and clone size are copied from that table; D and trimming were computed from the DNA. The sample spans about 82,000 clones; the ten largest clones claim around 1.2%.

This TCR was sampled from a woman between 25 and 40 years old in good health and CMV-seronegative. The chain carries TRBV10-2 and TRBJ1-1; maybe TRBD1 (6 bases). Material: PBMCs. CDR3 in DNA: TGCGCCAGCAGTGACGGGACAATAACAGAAGCTTTCTTT. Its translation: CASSDGTITEAFF.